This T cell receptor beta chain appears in the sequencing data of a study of blood T cell repertoires in COVID-19. Study-wide background: Specimens from acute and convalescent COVID-19 originated in the United States, Italy and Spain. PBMCs, B-cell-depleted T cells, or T cells provided the cDNA or gDNA that made up the material.

In the study's own analysis: Nucleated cell counts were estimated from reference gene primer amplification. The protocol was immunoSEQ multiplex PCR, while the TCRdb copy is restricted to in-frame clones and leaves out a portion. V and J calls and clone size come straight from that table; D and trimming were deduced from the DNA. The table lists just under 250,000 clones, more than 75% of them singletons. This CDR3 has 18 amino acids. V was clipped by 5 bases and J by 2 bases; unmatched bases: 14. The V gene's germline CDR1 is MGHRA and CDR2 YSYEKL. Sequencing was done on a sample of peripheral blood. The source is a woman between 25 and 40 years old who had recovered from COVID-19. This sequence joins TRBV4-1 and TRBJ1-3; 8 nucleotides align to TRBD1. The CDR3 DNA reads as TGCGCCAGCAGCTCCCGTGACAGGGGTTCTTTGGCTGGAAACACCATATATTTT. Translation gives CASSSRDRGSLAGNTIYF.